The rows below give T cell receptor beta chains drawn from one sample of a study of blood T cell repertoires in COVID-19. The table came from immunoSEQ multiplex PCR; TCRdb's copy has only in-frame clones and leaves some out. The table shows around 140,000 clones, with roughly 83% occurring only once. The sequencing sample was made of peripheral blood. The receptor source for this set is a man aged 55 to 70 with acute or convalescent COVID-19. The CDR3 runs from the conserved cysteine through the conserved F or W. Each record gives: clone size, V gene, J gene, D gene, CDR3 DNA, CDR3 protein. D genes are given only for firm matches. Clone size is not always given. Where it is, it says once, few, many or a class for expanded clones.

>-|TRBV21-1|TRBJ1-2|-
TGTGCCAGTGGACAGGGTGGGGCTTATGGCTACACCTTC
CASGQGGAYGYTF
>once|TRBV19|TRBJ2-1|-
TGTGCCAGTAGCCGGGGAAACAACAATGAGCAGTTCTTC
CASSRGNNNEQFF
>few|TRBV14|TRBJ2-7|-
TGTGCCAGCAGCCAAGAATTGGACAGCTCCTACGAGCAGTACTTC
CASSQELDSSYEQYF
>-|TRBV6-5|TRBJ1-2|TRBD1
TGTGCCAGCAGCCTCGACAGGGTGGTTGGCTACACCTTC
CASSLDRVVGYTF
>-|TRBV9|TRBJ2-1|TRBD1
TGTGCCAGCAGCGTAAGCCCGACAGGGGCCAATGAGCAGTTCTTC
CASSVSPTGANEQFF
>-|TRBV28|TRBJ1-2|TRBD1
TGTGCCAGTATACAGGGGGAGAATGGCTACACCTTC
CASIQGENGYTF
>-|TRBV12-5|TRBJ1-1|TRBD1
TGTGCTAGTGGCTACCGACAGGGGGCGAACACTGAAGCTTTCTTT
CASGYRQGANTEAFF
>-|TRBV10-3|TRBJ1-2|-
TGTGCCATCTCTCGGGACACGAACTATGGCTACACCTTC
CAISRDTNYGYTF
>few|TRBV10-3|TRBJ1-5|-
TGTGCCATCAGTGACGGGGATTATCAGCCCCAGCATTTT
CAISDGDYQPQHF
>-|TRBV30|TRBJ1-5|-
TGTGCCTGGAGGAGTGAGGGAGATCAGCCCCAGCATTTT
CAWRSEGDQPQHF
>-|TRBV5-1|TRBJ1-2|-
TGCGCCAGCAGCTTGGCCGCTCAACAGCTATTTTATGGCTACACCTTC
CASSLAAQQLFYGYTF
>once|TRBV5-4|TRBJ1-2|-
TGTGCCAGCAGCCGTTACGGACAGTACTATGGCTACACCTTC
CASSRYGQYYGYTF
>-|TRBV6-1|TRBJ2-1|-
TGTGCCAGCAGTGACATGGGCGGGGGCGATGAGCAGTTCTTC
CASSDMGGGDEQFF
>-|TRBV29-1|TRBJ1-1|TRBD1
TGCAGCTCGGACAGGGGGAACACTGAAGCTTTCTTT
CSSDRGNTEAFF
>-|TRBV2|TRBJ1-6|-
TGTGCCAGCAGTGAAGTGGGACAAGTCAATTCACCCCTCCACTTT
CASSEVGQVNSPLHF
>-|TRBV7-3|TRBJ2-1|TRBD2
TGTGCCAGCAGCTTAATACCTAGCGGGAGGAGTGAGCAGTTCTTC
CASSLIPSGRSEQFF
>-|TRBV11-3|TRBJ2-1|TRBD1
TGTGCCAGCAGCTCCCGACAGGGGGCCTACAATGAGCAGTTCTTC
CASSSRQGAYNEQFF
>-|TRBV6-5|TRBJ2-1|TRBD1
TGTGCCAGCAGTAACCGGGACAGGGCTGTTTGGGAGCAGTTCTTC
CASSNRDRAVWEQFF
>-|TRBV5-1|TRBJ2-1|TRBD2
TGCGCCAGCAGCTTGGCTCTAGCGGGAGTTCTTGAGCAGTTCTTC
CASSLALAGVLEQFF
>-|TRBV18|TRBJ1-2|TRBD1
TGTGCCAGCTCAGGGACCGGGACAGGGGACAACTATGGCTACACCTTC
CASSGTGTGDNYGYTF
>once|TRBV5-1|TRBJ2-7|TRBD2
TGCGCCAGCAGCAACGCCGGGACTAGCGGGTCCCGGCCCCTGGACGAGCAGTACTTC
CASSNAGTSGSRPLDEQYF
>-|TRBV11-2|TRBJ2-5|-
TGTGCCAGCAGCCCTCGGACTGCACCTGGCGGGACCCAGTACTTC
CASSPRTAPGGTQYF
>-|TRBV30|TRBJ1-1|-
TGTGCCTGGACGATGAAGGACTGGGGGAACACTGAAGCTTTCTTT
CAWTMKDWGNTEAFF
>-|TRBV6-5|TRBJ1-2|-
TGTGCCAGCACCACGGGGGGCAGGCCAGGCTATGGCTACACCTTC
CASTTGGRPGYGYTF
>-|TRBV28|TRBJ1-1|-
TGTGCCAGCAGTGCAACAGGGTACGGCACTGAAGCTTTCTTT
CASSATGYGTEAFF
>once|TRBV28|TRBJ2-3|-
TGTGCCAGCAGTCTTACAGGTCAAAGCACAGATACGCAGTATTTT
CASSLTGQSTDTQYF
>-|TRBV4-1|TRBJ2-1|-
TGCGCCAGCAGCCAACTTGACATACTCTCCTACAATGAGCAGTTCTTC
CASSQLDILSYNEQFF
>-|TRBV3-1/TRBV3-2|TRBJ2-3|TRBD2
TGTGCCAGCAGAATCGGACTAGCGGGAGGAGATACGCAGTATTTT
CASRIGLAGGDTQYF
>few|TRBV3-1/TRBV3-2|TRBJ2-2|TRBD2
TGTGCCAGCAGCCAGCACAGGACTAGCGGGGGGATCGCGGGCACCGGGGAGCTGTTTTTT
CASSQHRTSGGIAGTGELFF
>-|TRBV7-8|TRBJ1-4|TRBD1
TGTGCCAGCAGCTTATTGGCGGGACAGGGTAATGAAAAACTGTTTTTT
CASSLLAGQGNEKLFF
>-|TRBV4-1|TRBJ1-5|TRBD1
TGCGCCAGCAGTCCGGGACAGGGCAATCAGCCCCAGCATTTT
CASSPGQGNQPQHF
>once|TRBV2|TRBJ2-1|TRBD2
TGTGCCAGCAGCTCCACTAGCGGGTGGTACAATGAGCAGTTCTTC
CASSSTSGWYNEQFF
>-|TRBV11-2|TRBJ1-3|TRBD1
TGTGCCAGCAGCTCGTACAGGGGATCTGGAAACACCATATATTTT
CASSSYRGSGNTIYF